This T cell receptor beta chain emerged from a study of T cells in Graves' hyperthyroidism and ophthalmopathy. On the study more broadly: Once the initial diagnosis was made, peripheral blood was obtained before any treatment.

Diagnosis of hyperthyroidism was new in patients aged 18 to 65, and its duration was under 2 months. Clinical symptoms, serum thyroxine, TRAb, thyroid ultrasound and orbital computed tomography informed diagnoses. Ten or more counts support this clonotype. This CDR3 is 14 amino acids long. V dropped 5 bases and J dropped 2 bases, with 12 bases sitting between them. Germline CDR1 and CDR2: SGHTA and FQGNSA. RNA transcripts were the template for amplifying TCR beta CDR3 regions. First-round RT-PCR targeting the TCR CDR3 was performed with the HTBI primer set. TCRdb independently ran MiXCR on the multiplex PCR reads; one entry per CDR3 protein. The profile shows 150,000 to 200,000 distinct CDR3 sequences, about a sixth of them singletons.

The receptor was isolated from a woman aged 50 to 60 with Graves' hyperthyroidism. Material for sequencing was blood. The chain recombines TRBV7-2 with TRBJ1-1, with TRBD1 as a possible D gene (6 bases). The chain's CDR3 is CASSAHRANTEAFF. The DNA of the CDR3 is TGTGCCAGCAGCGCCCACAGGGCCAACACTGAAGCTTTCTTT.